Sequencing of this T cell receptor (beta chain) was carried out in a study of OX40 agonist ivuxolimab in advanced cancers. On the study more broadly: An anti-OX40 (CD134) antibody with agonistic activity, ivuxolimab, was administered to patients. Partial responses, seen in three patients, involved one hepatocellular carcinoma and two cutaneous melanomas.

Profiling relied on immunoSEQ multiplex PCR, and the TCRdb table lists in-frame clones only, not all of them. The sample has some 68,000 clones; 80% to 90% are singletons. Of note for this clone: Its specificity is unknown.

The CDR3 has 16 residues. The germline gives CDR1 SGHDN, CDR2 FVKESK. V dropped 4 bases and J dropped 1 base, with 16 bases sitting between them. Study-wide findings and caveats: Within 6 weeks, CD4+ and CD8+ blood T cells expanded clonally at 0.1 to 3.0 mg/kg. Researchers did not establish what antigens the expanded peripheral T cells target.

The sample was CD4+ or CD8+ T cells sorted from blood, taken in a trial of the OX40 agonist ivuxolimab. This TCR came from an adult with an advanced solid tumor such as melanoma, head and neck, liver or kidney cancer. The chain employs TRBV14 and TRBJ2-5, with D maybe TRBD1 (7 bases). Here the CDR3 DNA reads TGTGCCAGCAGCCTACATGCGGGACAGTCCCAAGAGACCCAGTACTTC. This encodes CASSLHAGQSQETQYF.